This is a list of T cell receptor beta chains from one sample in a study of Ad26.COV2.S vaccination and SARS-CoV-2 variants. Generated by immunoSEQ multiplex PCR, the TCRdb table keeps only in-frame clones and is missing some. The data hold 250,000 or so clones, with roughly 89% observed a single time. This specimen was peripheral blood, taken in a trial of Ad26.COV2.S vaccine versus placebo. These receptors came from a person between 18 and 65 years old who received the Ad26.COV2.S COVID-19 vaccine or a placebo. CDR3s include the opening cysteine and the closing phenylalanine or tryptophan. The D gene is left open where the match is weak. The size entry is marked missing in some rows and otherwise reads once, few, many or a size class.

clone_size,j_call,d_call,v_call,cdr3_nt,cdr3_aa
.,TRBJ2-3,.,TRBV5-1,TGCGCCAGCAGCGCCTCGACCACAGATACGCAGTATTTT,CASSASTTDTQYF
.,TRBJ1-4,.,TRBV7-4,TGTGCCAGCAGCTCGCCTCCGGGAAAAGTAAAACTGTTTTTT,CASSSPPGKVKLFF
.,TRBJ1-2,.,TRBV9,TGTGCCAGCAGCGTAGCTGGCGAATCGGGACCTAACTATGGCTACACCTTC,CASSVAGESGPNYGYTF
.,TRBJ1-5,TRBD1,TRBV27,TGTGCCAGCAGTCGGATCGGGACAGTTTTTCAGCCCCAGCATTTT,CASSRIGTVFQPQHF
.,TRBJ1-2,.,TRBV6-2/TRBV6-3,TGTGCCAGCAGTTACGTTCAGTGGGGCTACACCTTC,CASSYVQWGYTF
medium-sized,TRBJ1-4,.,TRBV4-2,TGTGCCAGCAGCCAAGCCTGGGACCTTTCTGAAAAACTGTTTTTT,CASSQAWDLSEKLFF
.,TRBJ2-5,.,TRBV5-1,TGCGCCAGCAGCTTGTCCCAGGGCGTACAAGAGACCCAGTACTTC,CASSLSQGVQETQYF
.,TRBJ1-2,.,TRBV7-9,TGTGCCAGCAGCCTTCAGGGATATAACTATGGCTACACCTTC,CASSLQGYNYGYTF
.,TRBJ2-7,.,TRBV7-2,TGTGCCAGCAGCTTAGCGGCAGGGCTGGGTCGCGAGCAGTACTTC,CASSLAAGLGREQYF
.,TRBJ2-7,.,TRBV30,TGTGCCTGGAGTGACGGGGGCGAGCAGTACTTC,CAWSDGGEQYF
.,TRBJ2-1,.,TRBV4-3,TGCGCCAGCAGCCAAGCCTTTTGGAACGTGGACAATGAGCAGTTCTTC,CASSQAFWNVDNEQFF
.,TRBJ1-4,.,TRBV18,TGTGCCAGCTCACCGCTGACAGCTATGGGTACTAATGAAAAACTGTTTTTT,CASSPLTAMGTNEKLFF
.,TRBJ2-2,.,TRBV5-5,TGTGCCAGCAGCTCTAGCGTAGGGCGGCCTTCCACCGGGGAGCTGTTTTTT,CASSSSVGRPSTGELFF
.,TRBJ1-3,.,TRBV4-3,TGCGCCAGCAGCCAAGCCTACCGGCAGGGAAACACCATATATTTT,CASSQAYRQGNTIYF
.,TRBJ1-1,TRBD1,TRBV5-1,TGCGCCAGCAGCTTGACAGGGGGCACTGAAGCTTTCTTT,CASSLTGGTEAFF
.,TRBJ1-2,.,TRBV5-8,TGTGCCAGCAGCTTGGGAGGAGTCAACTATGGCTACACCTTC,CASSLGGVNYGYTF